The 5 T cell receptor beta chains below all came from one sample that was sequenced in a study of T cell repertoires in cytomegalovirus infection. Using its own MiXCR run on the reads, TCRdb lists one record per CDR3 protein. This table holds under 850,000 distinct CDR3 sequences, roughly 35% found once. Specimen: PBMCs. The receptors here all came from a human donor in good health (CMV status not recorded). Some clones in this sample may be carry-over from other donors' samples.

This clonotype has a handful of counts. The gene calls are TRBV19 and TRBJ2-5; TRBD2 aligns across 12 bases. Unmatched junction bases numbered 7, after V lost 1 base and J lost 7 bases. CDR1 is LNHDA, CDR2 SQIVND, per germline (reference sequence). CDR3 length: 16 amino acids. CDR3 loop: CASSIVPTSGSGTQYF. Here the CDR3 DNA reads TGTGCCAGTAGTATAGTACCGACTAGCGGGAGTGGGACCCAGTACTTC.

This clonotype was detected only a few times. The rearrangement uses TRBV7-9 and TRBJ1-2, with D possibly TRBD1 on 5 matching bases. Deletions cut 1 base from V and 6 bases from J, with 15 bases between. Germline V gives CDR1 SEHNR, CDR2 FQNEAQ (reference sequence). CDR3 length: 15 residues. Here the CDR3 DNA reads TGTGCCAGCAGCTTAGATTCCGGCAGGGCGGATGGCTACACCTTC. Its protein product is CASSLDSGRADGYTF.

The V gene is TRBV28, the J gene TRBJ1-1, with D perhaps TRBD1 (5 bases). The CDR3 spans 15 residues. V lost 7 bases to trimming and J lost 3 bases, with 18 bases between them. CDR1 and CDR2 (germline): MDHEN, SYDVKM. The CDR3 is CASNLITGHHTEAFF. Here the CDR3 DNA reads TGTGCCAGCAACCTGATCACAGGCCACCACACTGAAGCTTTCTTT. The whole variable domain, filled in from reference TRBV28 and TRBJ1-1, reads DVKVTQSSRYLVKRTGEKVFLECVQDMDHENMFWYRQDPGLGLRLIYFSYDVKMKEKGDIPEGYSVSREKKERFSLILESASTNQTSMYLCASNLITGHHTEAFFGQGTRLTVV.

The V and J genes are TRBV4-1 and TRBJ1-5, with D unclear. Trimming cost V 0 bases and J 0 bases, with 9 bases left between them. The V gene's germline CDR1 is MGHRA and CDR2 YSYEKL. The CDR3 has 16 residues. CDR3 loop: CASSQDVAPSNQPQHF. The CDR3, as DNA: TGCGCCAGCAGCCAAGATGTCGCCCCTAGCAATCAGCCCCAGCATTTT.

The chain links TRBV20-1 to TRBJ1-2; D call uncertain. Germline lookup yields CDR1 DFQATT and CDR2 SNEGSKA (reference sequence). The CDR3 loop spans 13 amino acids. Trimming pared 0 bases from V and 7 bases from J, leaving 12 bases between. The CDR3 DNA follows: TGCAGTGCTAGAGATCCCGGGTTATCTGGCTACACCTTC. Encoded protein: CSARDPGLSGYTF.